Detailed here is one T cell receptor beta chain. Antigen: not known. PCR amplification relied on 60 Vbeta primers (plus 13 Jbeta primers). Here immunoSEQ multiplex PCR was the method, and the copy in TCRdb shows in-frame clones only, minus some. The sample lists 160,000 or so clones; approximately 86% were seen once. This entry comes from a study of cytomegalovirus exposure and HLA in healthy donors. Study-level results: Rarity characterized most TCR sequences, yet some public TCRs appeared in many donors.

The V and J ends lost 1 base and 7 bases respectively, with 7 bases between them. CDR3 length equals 12 residues. Germline V gives CDR1 SGHDT, CDR2 YYEEEE. The chain links TRBV5-6 to TRBJ2-3; D is undetermined. The receptor's source is a woman aged 18-29 years in good health and CMV-seronegative. Sequences were obtained from PBMCs. CDR3 in amino acids: CASSLTTYTQYF. CDR3 nucleotides: TGTGCCAGCAGCTTGACAACGTATACGCAGTATTTT.